This TCR beta chain was identified during a study of T cell responses to AZD1222 COVID-19 vaccine. Overall study context: Second-dose recipients at about 4 or about 12 weeks were treated as one pooled group. Findings and limits, study-wide: Two AZD1222 administrations were followed by greater Spike-specific TCR breadth and depth. Repertoires in all cases were sampled only once the peak T cell response had passed. Clonal diversity was possibly underestimated, and white British individuals and females predominated among donors.

This CDR3 region has 17 residues. J lost 7 bases, V lost 1 base, and 12 bases had no gene match. The germline gives CDR1 SGHVS, CDR2 FQNEAQ. Profiling relied on immunoSEQ multiplex PCR, and the TCRdb table lists in-frame clones only, not all of them. The sample has some 150,000 clones; more than 90% are singletons. On this clone: Antigen: not known.

Sequencing was performed on peripheral blood, taken on day 0 of AZD1222 vaccination. The source is an adult in good health. The rearrangement uses TRBV7-8 and TRBJ2-1, with 8 bases identical to TRBD2. The CDR3 loop is CASSLVQSGTRGNEQFF. CDR3 coding DNA: TGTGCCAGCAGCTTAGTCCAATCCGGGACTAGAGGAAATGAGCAGTTCTTC.